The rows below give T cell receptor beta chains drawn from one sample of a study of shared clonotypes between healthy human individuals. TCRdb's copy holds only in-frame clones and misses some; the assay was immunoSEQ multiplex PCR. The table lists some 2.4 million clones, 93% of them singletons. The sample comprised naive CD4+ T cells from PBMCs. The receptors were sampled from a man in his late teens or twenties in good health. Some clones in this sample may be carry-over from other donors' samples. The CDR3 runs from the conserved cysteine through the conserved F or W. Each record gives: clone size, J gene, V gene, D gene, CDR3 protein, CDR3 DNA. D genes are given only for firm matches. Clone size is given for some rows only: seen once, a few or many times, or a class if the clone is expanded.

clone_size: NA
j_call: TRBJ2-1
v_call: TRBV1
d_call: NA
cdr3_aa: CGRAYNEQFF
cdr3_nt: TGCGGCAGGGCCTACAATGAGCAGTTCTTC

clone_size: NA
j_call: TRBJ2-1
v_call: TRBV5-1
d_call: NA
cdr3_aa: CASSWASRDNEQFF
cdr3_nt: TGCGCCAGCAGCTGGGCTAGCAGAGACAATGAGCAGTTCTTC

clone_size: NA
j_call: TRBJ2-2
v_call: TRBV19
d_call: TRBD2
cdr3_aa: CASSIRGRAPGELFF
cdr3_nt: TGTGCCAGTAGTATCCGCGGGAGGGCCCCCGGGGAGCTGTTTTTT

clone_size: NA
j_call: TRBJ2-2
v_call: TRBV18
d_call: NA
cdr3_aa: CASHWQVGELFF
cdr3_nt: TGTGCCAGTCACTGGCAGGTCGGGGAGCTGTTTTTT

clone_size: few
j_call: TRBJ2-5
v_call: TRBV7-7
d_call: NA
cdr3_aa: CASSLLGETQYF
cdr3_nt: TGTGCCAGCAGCTTGCTCGGGGAGACCCAGTACTTC

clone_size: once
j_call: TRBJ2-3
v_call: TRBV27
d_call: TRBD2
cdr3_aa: CASSLTSGRDTQYF
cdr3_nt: TGTGCCAGCAGTTTAACTAGCGGGAGGGATACGCAGTATTTT

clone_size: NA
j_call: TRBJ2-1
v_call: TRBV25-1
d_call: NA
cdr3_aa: CASSVLVSSYNEQFF
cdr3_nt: TGTGCCAGCAGTGTTCTGGTAAGCTCCTACAATGAGCAGTTCTTC

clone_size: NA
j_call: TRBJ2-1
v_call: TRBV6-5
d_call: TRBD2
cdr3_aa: CASSYVGTSAEQFF
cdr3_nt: TGTGCCAGCAGTTACGTGGGGACTAGCGCCGAGCAGTTCTTC

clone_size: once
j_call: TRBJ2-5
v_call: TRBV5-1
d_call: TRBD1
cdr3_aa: CASSLTLTGLETQYF
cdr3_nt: TGCGCCAGCAGCTTGACCTTGACAGGGTTAGAGACCCAGTACTTC

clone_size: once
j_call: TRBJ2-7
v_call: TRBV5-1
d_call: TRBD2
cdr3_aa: CASSLTGGTLLADEQYF
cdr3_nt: TGCGCCAGCAGCTTGACGGGGGGTACTTTACTTGCAGACGAGCAGTACTTC

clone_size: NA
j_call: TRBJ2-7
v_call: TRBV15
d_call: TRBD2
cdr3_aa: CATRGGPEQYF
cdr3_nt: TGTGCCACCAGGGGAGGGCCCGAGCAGTACTTC

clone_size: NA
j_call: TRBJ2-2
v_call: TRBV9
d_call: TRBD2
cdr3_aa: CASSQTSGKPGGELFF
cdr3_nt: TGTGCCAGCAGCCAGACTAGCGGGAAACCGGGCGGGGAGCTGTTTTTT

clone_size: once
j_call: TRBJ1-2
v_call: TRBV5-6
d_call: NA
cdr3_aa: CASSLELGGSNYGYTF
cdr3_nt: TGTGCCAGCAGCTTAGAATTGGGCGGTTCTAACTATGGCTACACCTTC

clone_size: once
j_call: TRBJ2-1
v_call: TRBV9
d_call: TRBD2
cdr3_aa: CASSVGGTSSYNEQFF
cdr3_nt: TGTGCCAGCAGCGTTGGTGGGACTAGCTCCTACAATGAGCAGTTCTTC

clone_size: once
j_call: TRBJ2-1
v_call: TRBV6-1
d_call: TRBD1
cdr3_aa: CASSVRDRGYNEQFF
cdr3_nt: TGTGCCAGCAGTGTCCGGGACAGGGGTTACAATGAGCAGTTCTTC

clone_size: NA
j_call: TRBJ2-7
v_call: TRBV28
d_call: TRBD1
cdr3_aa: CASSLAGTGTYEQYF
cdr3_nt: TGTGCCAGCAGTTTAGCGGGGACAGGTACCTACGAGCAGTACTTC

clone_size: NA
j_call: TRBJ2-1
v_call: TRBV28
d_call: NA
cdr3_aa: CASSPLGNNEQFF
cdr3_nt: TGTGCCAGCAGCCCCCTAGGGAACAATGAGCAGTTCTTC

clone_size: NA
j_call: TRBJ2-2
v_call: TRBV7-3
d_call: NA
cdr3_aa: CASRLGGLANTGELFF
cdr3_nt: TGTGCCAGCAGATTAGGGGGGCTTGCGAACACCGGGGAGCTGTTTTTT

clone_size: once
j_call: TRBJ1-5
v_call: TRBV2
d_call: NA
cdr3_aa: CASSATGEGPQHF
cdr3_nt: TGTGCCAGCAGTGCTACAGGTGAAGGGCCCCAGCATTTT

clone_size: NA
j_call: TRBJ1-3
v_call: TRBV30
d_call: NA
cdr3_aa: CAWTRGQASGNTIYF
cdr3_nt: TGTGCCTGGACTCGGGGTCAGGCCTCTGGAAACACCATATATTTT

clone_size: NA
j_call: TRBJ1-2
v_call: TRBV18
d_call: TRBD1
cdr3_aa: CASSPPGTGGAGSGGYTF
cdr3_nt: TGTGCCAGCTCACCCCCCGGGACAGGGGGCGCAGGCAGTGGTGGCTACACCTTC

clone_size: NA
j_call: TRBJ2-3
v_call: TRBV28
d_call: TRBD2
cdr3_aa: CASSPYTGAGDTDTQYF
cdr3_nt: TGTGCCAGCAGTCCCTACACAGGAGCGGGGGACACAGATACGCAGTATTTT